Listed below are T cell receptor beta chains from one sample, sequenced in a study of blood T cell repertoires in COVID-19. Profiled with immunoSEQ multiplex PCR; TCRdb holds only in-frame clones, not every one. The repertoire holds nearly 350,000 clones, with 87% as singletons. Input material: peripheral blood. These receptors were obtained from a woman aged 45-59 years with COVID-19, enrolled during active disease. Each CDR3 is given with its conserved first and last residue. D genes are given only for firm matches. A clone size is listed for some rows: how often the clone was seen (once, few, many), or a class if it is expanded.

v_gene	j_gene	d_gene	abundance	CDR3nt	CDR3aa
TRBV7-2	TRBJ2-3	TRBD2	.	TGTGCCAGCAGCTTAGGGTCTAGCGGGACTAGCACAGATACGCAGTATTTT	CASSLGSSGTSTDTQYF
TRBV18	TRBJ1-1	.	once	TGTGCCAGCTCACCTCCGAGGTCAGTGAACACTGAAGCTTTCTTT	CASSPPRSVNTEAFF
TRBV15	TRBJ2-3	.	.	TGTGCCACCAGCAGAGATAATAACAGGTTACGCACAGATACGCAGTATTTT	CATSRDNNRLRTDTQYF
TRBV10-3	TRBJ2-1	TRBD2	few	TGTGCCATCAGTGAGGCGTTAGCGGGAGGGGGGCAGTTCTTC	CAISEALAGGGQFF
TRBV5-1	TRBJ1-2	TRBD1	.	TGCGCCAGCACCCCCCTTTCAGGGGGTAACTATGGCTACACCTTC	CASTPLSGGNYGYTF
TRBV5-1	TRBJ2-7	TRBD2	.	TGCGCCAGCAGCGCCCGACTAGCGGGGAGCTACGAGCAGTACTTC	CASSARLAGSYEQYF
TRBV7-8	TRBJ1-2	.	.	TGTGCCAGCAGCTTATTAGAAATGTACTATGGCTACACCTTC	CASSLLEMYYGYTF
TRBV20-1	TRBJ2-5	.	.	TGCAGTGCCAAGAGGGGGGAGACCCAGTACTTC	CSAKRGETQYF
TRBV5-1	TRBJ2-5	TRBD2	.	TGCGCCAGCAGCGCCCTCTCCAGCCTAGCGGGAGTGGGGGAGACCCAGTACTTC	CASSALSSLAGVGETQYF
TRBV3-1/TRBV3-2	TRBJ2-2	TRBD2	.	TGTGCCAGCAGCCAAGAGCGGTTAGCGGGACTTGGCACCGGGGAGCTGTTTTTT	CASSQERLAGLGTGELFF